The TCR beta chain described here comes from a study of post-analysis software for immune sequencing data (dated by TCRdb to between 2015 and 2017). Looking at the study overall: Disease courses on record covered relapsing-remitting, secondary progressive and progressive-relapsing multiple sclerosis, though some patients had no subtype annotation. The multiple sclerosis patient repertoires were compared with about a dozen previously published healthy control repertoires from donors aged 6 to 25 years. A subset of samples was prepared in parallel using single-end sample barcoding, then pooled and co-amplified after Illumina adapter ligation.

TCR beta repertoires were profiled from peripheral blood of 10 to 15 young patients with multiple sclerosis to demonstrate the VDJtools post-analysis software. The multiple sclerosis patients were children and adolescents between 6 and 15 years of age. The protocol used for the library was PCR. The run used an Illumina HiSeq 2500. Unique molecular identifiers were incorporated into TCR beta cDNA libraries to reduce PCR and sequencing biases. Per 1 to 10 million input T cells, approximately 500,000 cDNA molecules were obtained, such that each molecule approximated one T cell. The same protocol used for the earlier healthy control dataset was applied to prepare and sequence the patient libraries. Samples belonging to the same batch were prepared together, multiplexed and sequenced on a shared HiSeq lane. Per the original workflow: Raw barcoded reads were processed with MIGEC, discarding single-read molecular identifier groups before consensus assembly and CDR3 extraction. VDJtools was used for post-analysis of the clonotype tables, and diversity was normalized by down-sampling every dataset to the size of the smallest sample. In repertoire overlap clustering, CDR3 amino acid sequences, but not nucleotide sequences, were matched to correct batch-related cross-sample contamination. The raw public data were reprocessed by TCRdb itself: fastp quality trimming at Q25, MiXCR clonotype calling, in-frame beta chains only. Rows are combined by CDR3 protein, so each entry shows the most common genes and DNA. The authors' filters were not applied to this entry. The sample table lists hundreds of thousands of distinct CDR3 sequences, approximately 37% of them with a count of one. The ten largest clones represent less than 10% of the sample.

This clonotype has more than one count but fewer than ten. This receptor's antigen is unknown. No base quality information exists; no much larger clone differs at one position. In the germline V gene, CDR1 corresponds to SGHDT and CDR2 to YYEEEE. The junction shows trimming of 5 bases on V and 5 bases on J, and the gene matches do not reach 10 bases of it. Taken from cysteine to phenylalanine, the CDR3 has 15 residues. This entry keeps only the CDR3 DNA: 45 bases, framed from base 1. General study outcomes and caveats: Multiple sclerosis patients had significantly lower normalized Chao1 diversity than controls, a result that suggests substantial peripheral T-cell clonal expansion. Significantly higher frequencies in patients than in controls were found for about 5 TRBV segments, including TRBV5-6, TRBV5-1 and TRBV20-1. Direct clustering with F measure revealed strong co-clustering of samples prepared in the same batch, which led to a batch-effect correction. The multiple sclerosis patient group was slightly younger than the control group.

Sequencing input: blood. The clonotype was recovered from a girl aged 2-15 years with multiple sclerosis. The sequence links TRBV5-6 to TRBJ2-7, and 10 bases in between align with TRBD1. The CDR3 amino acid sequence is: CASSPSGQGRDEQYF. The DNA sequence reads TGTGCCAGCAGTCCTTCGGGACAGGGGAGGGACGAGCAGTACTTC.